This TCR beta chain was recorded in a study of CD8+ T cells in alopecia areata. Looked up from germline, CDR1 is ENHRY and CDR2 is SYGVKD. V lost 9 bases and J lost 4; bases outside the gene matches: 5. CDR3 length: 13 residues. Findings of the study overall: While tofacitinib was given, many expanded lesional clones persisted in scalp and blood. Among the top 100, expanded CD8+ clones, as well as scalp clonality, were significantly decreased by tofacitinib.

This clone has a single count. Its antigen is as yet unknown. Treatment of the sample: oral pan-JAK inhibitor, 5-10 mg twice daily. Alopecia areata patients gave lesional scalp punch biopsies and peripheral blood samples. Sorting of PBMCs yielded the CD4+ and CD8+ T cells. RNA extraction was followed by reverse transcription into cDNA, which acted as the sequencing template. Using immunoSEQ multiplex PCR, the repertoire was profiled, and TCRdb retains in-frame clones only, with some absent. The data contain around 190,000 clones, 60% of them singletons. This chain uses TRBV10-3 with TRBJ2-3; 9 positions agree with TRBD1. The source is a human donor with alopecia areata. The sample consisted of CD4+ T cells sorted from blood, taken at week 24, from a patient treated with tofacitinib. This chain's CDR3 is CAMGQGIADTQYF. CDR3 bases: TGTGCCATGGGACAGGGTATTGCAGATACGCAGTATTTT.